The rows below give T cell receptor beta chains drawn from one sample of a study of PD-1 blockade in classical Hodgkin lymphoma. This table comes from immunoSEQ multiplex PCR, and its TCRdb copy is limited to in-frame clones, with some not included. The sample contains about 93,000 clones, around 80% of which appear only once. The source was peripheral blood mononuclear cells (PBMCs), collected before the fourth cycle of nivolumab. The source of these receptors is a human donor with classical Hodgkin lymphoma. Both conserved end residues are trimmed from each CDR3. A D gene is named only where the DNA matches it firmly.

-	TRBJ2-2	15	TRBV19	ASSMGTSRGRLGELF
-	TRBJ2-7	11	TRBV19	ASSIDTSYEQY
-	TRBJ1-4	12	TRBV19	ASREPRDTEKLF
-	TRBJ1-1	8	TRBV29-1	SVTTAEAF
-	TRBJ2-7	13	TRBV10-3	ATETTAGLGYEQY
-	TRBJ1-4	14	TRBV6-5	ASSYSIRGLNEKLF
-	TRBJ2-5	12	TRBV5-4	ASSLPLGQETQY
TRBD2	TRBJ2-7	12	TRBV9	ASSVGHSGGGQY
-	TRBJ2-2	10	TRBV7-9	ASSQGTGELF
-	TRBJ1-1	11	TRBV11-3	ASSLVRGTEAF
-	TRBJ1-6	17	TRBV2	ASSELEPAGGGYNSPLH
-	TRBJ1-4	11	TRBV5-1	ASSLGDDEKLF
-	TRBJ2-3	11	TRBV2	ASIFEGADTQY
TRBD1	TRBJ1-2	11	TRBV18	ASSLQGDYGYT
-	TRBJ2-5	18	TRBV7-8	ASGFHPKFTSSPAQETQY
TRBD1	TRBJ2-3	16	TRBV4-3	ASSHIGNQGVDTDTQY
TRBD2	TRBJ2-2	14	TRBV18	ASLPSGGLNTGELF
-	TRBJ1-4	13	TRBV10-3	AISGGGGEDEKLF
-	TRBJ2-3	13	TRBV7-2	ASSLEADITDTQY
-	TRBJ2-7	9	TRBV28	ASALRYEQY
TRBD2	TRBJ2-1	14	TRBV7-2	ASRSNSGSSYNEQF
-	TRBJ1-4	14	TRBV5-1	ASSSGGTAVDEKLF
TRBD2	TRBJ2-3	13	TRBV7-3	ASSWKAGLRDTQY
TRBD2	TRBJ2-7	11	TRBV30	AWSVGGDEEQY
TRBD1	TRBJ1-1	10	TRBV5-6	ASSWDRTEAF
-	TRBJ1-1	11	TRBV28	ASSLTGNTEAF
-	TRBJ1-2	10	TRBV13	ASSVDPVGYT
-	TRBJ2-3	13	TRBV5-1	ASSMTRVSTDTQY
TRBD1	TRBJ2-7	14	TRBV4-1	ASSQAPRTGSYEQY
-	TRBJ1-2	12	TRBV7-8	ASSLAIRADGYT
-	TRBJ2-7	11	TRBV10-3	ATGTPEIYEQY
TRBD1	TRBJ1-5	17	TRBV4-2	ASSQDLGQGAMSNQPQH
-	TRBJ2-3	12	TRBV9	ASSFDVVADTQY